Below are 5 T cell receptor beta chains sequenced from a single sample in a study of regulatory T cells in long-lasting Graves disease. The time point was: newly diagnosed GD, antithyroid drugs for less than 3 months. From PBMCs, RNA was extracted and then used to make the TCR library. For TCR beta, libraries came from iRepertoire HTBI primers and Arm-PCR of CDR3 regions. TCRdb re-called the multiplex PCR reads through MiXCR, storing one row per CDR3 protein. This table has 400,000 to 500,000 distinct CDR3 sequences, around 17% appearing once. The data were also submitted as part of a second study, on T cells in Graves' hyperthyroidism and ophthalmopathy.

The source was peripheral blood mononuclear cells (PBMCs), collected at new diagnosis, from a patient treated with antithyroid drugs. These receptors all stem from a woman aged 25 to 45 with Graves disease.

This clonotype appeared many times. CDR3 nucleotides: TGTGCCAGCAGTGAGGTGTATGAGGAAGCTTTCTTT. Translation gives CASSEVYEEAFF. The chain links TRBV25-1 to TRBJ1-1, with no clear D. CDR3 length equals 12 residues. V was cut by 3 bases and J by 8 bases, with 10 bases left in between. The germline gives CDR1 MGHDK, CDR2 SYGVNS.

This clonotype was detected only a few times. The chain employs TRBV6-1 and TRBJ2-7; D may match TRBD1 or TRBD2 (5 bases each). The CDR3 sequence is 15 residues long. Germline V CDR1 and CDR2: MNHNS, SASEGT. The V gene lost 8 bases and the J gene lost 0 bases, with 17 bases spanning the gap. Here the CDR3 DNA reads TGTGCCAGCTTATCCGGGACGGAGAGCTCCTACGAGCAGTACTTC. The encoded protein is CASLSGTESSYEQYF.

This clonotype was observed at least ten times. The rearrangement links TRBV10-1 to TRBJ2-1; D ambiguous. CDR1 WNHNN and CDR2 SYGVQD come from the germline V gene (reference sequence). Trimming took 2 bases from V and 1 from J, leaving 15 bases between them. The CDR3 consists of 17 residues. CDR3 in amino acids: CASSERAFLQSYNEQFF. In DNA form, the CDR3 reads TGCGCCAGCAGTGAGAGGGCTTTCCTACAATCCTACAATGAGCAGTTCTTC.

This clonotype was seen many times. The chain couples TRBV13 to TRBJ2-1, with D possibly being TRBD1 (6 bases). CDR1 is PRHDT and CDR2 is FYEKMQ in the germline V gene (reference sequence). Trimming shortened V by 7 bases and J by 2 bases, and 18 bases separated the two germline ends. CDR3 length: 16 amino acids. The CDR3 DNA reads TGTGCCAGCATCAGACCGGGACAAACAACCTACAATGAGCAGTTCTTC. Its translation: CASIRPGQTTYNEQFF. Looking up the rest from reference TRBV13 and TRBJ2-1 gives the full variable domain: AAGVIQSPRHLIKEKRETATLKCYPIPRHDTVYWYQQGPGQDPQFLISFYEKMQSDKGSIPDRFSAQQFSDYHSELNMSSLELGDSALYFCASIRPGQTTYNEQFFGPGTRLTVL.

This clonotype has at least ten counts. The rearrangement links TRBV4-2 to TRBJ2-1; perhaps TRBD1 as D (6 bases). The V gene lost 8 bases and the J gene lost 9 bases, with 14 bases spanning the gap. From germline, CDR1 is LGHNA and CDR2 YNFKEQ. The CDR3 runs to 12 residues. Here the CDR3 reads CASGRGGREQFF. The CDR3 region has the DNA TGTGCCAGCGGCAGGGGCGGACGTGAGCAGTTCTTC.